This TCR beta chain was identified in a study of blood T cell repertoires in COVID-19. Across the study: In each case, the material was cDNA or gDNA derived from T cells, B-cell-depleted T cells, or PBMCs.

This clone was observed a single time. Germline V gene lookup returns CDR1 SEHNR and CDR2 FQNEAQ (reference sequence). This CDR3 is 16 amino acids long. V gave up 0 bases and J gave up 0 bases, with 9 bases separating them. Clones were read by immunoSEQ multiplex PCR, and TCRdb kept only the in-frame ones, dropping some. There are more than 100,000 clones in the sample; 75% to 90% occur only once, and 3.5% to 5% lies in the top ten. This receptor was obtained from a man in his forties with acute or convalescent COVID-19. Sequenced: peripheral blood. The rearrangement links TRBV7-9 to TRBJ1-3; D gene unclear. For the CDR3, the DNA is TGTGCCAGCAGCTTAGCGCTAGGGAGCTCTGGAAACACCATATATTTT. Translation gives CASSLALGSSGNTIYF.